Below are 10 T cell receptor beta chains sequenced from a single sample in a study of shared clonotypes between healthy human individuals. Generated by immunoSEQ multiplex PCR, the TCRdb table keeps only in-frame clones and is missing some. The sample holds about 520,000 clones; approximately 78% are singletons and the top ten take approximately 12%. The sequenced sample consisted of PBMCs. These receptors originate from a woman aged 35 to 49 in good health. Some clones in this sample may be carry-over from other donors' samples.

The V gene is TRBV7-6, the J gene TRBJ1-3, with D perhaps matching TRBD1 (5 bases). The CDR3 is made up of 15 amino acids. The germline CDR1 and CDR2 sequences are SGHVS and FNYEAQ. V shed 2 bases and J shed 7 bases, with 15 bases lying between them. The CDR3, as DNA: TGTGCCAGCAGCTTATCCGCGGGGCCGGTGAACACCATATATTTT. Translation gives CASSLSAGPVNTIYF.

This sequence joins TRBV28 and TRBJ2-7; 7 nucleotides match TRBD2. CDR1 and CDR2 from the germline V gene are MDHEN and SYDVKM. The V and J ends lost 6 bases and 2 bases, in that order; junction bases with no gene match: 4. The length of the CDR3 is 13 residues. DNA for the CDR3: TGTGCCAGCAGGGCTAGCGGTACCTACGAGCAGTACTTC. Protein product: CASRASGTYEQYF.

This chain connects TRBV5-1 to TRBJ1-3; 9 nucleotides align to TRBD1. The V segment lost 7 bases and the J segment 5 bases; nucleotides outside the gene matches: 10. The CDR3 length is 15 residues. The germline CDR1 and CDR2 sequences are SGHRS and YFSETQ. The CDR3 bases are TGCGCCAGCGGACCCGGGACAGGGACCCGAAACACCATATATTTT. Translating it yields CASGPGTGTRNTIYF.

The V gene is TRBV2, the J gene TRBJ1-5; 7 positions match TRBD1. CDR1 and CDR2 from the germline V gene are SNHLY and FYNNEI. There are 14 residues in the CDR3. The V segment lost 10 bases and the J segment 0 bases; nucleotides outside the gene matches: 6. The CDR3 DNA reads TGTGCCACTGGACAGGACTATAGCAATCAGCCCCAGCATTTT. Translating gives CATGQDYSNQPQHF.

This clone was counted between two and nine times. This sequence joins TRBV21-1 and TRBJ2-3; the table's D call of TRBD1 was not tested on the DNA. TRBV21-1 is deemed a pseudogene. The length of the CDR3 is 13 residues. CDR3 nucleotides: TGTGCCAGCAGCAAAGGGCAGGTGGATACGCAGTATTTT. Protein sequence: CASSKGQVDTQYF.

The J gene is TRBJ2-1, the V gene TRBV6-5, with 8 bases matching TRBD1. The J segment lost 9 bases and the V segment lost 7 bases, leaving 2 bases of the junction unmatched. The germline CDR1 and CDR2 sequences are MNHEY and SVGAGI. This CDR3 is built from 11 residues. Written as DNA, the CDR3 is TGTGCCAGCAATGGACAGGGTGAGCAGTTCTTC. Translated: CASNGQGEQFF.

The rearrangement uses TRBV25-1 and TRBJ1-1; D gene unclear. The CDR3 is 15 amino acids. Trimming shortened V by 1 base and J by 3 bases, and 12 bases separated the two germline ends. The germline CDR1 and CDR2 sequences are MGHDK and SYGVNS. DNA of the CDR3: TGTGCCAGCAGTGAATTGGGGAACACTGACACTGAAGCTTTCTTT. Translation gives CASSELGNTDTEAFF. The variable domain in full, with the rest retrieved from reference TRBV25-1 and TRBJ1-1, is EADIYQTPRYLVIGTGKKITLECSQTMGHDKMYWYQQDPGMELHLIHYSYGVNSTEKGDLSSESTVSRIRTEHFPLTLESARPSHTSQYLCASSELGNTDTEAFFGQGTRLTVV.

The chain links TRBV19 to TRBJ2-2, with TRBD2 matching over 10 bases. There are 17 residues in the CDR3. Germline lookup yields CDR1 LNHDA and CDR2 SQIVND (reference sequence). Unmatched junction bases numbered 6, after V lost 1 base and J lost 4 bases. The DNA of the CDR3 is TGTGCCAGTAGTATAGCAGGACTAGCGGATAGCACCGGGGAGCTGTTTTTT. The encoded protein is CASSIAGLADSTGELFF.

This clone was seen a single time. The V and J genes are TRBV30 and TRBJ2-1, with TRBD2 matching 9 bases. This CDR3 is 14 amino acids long. Germline CDR1 is GTSNPN and CDR2 is SVGIG (reference sequence). After removal of 4 bases from V and 5 bases from J, the junction contained 6 bases not matched to a gene. CDR3 protein: CAWTPGTSNNEQFF. The CDR3 region has the DNA TGTGCCTGGACTCCCGGGACTAGCAACAATGAGCAGTTCTTC.

Comments on this clone: A much larger clone differs from this one at a single base, so this may be a read error. The chain has TRBV7-9 and TRBJ2-2, with no clear D. Germline CDR1 is SEHNR and CDR2 is FQNEAQ (reference sequence). The CDR3 consists of 12 residues. Trimming shortened V by 7 bases and J by 1 base, and 4 bases separated the two germline ends. CDR3 residues: CASTGNTGELFF. The CDR3 DNA reads TGTGCCAGCACAGGGAACACCGGGGAGCTGTTTTTT.